The present T cell receptor (beta chain) was sequenced within a study of T cells in Graves' hyperthyroidism and ophthalmopathy. What was amplified from RNA transcripts were TCR beta CDR3 regions. The HTBI primer set was used in a first-round RT-PCR of the TCR CDR3. MiXCR, run by TCRdb on the multiplex PCR reads, gives a single entry per CDR3 protein. The sample records some 560,000 distinct CDR3 sequences, approximately 15% being singletons. This clonotype was seen ten or more times. Germline trimming cut 2 bases from V and 1 base from J; bases unmatched to any gene: 5. Germline V gene data show CDR1 as LGHDT and CDR2 as YNNKEL (reference sequence). This CDR3 contains 15 residues. Fresh peripheral blood, less than 11 ml of it, supplied the PBMCs.

The receptor comes from a woman aged 40-49 years with Graves' hyperthyroidism. The V gene is TRBV3-1, the J gene TRBJ2-7, with TRBD2 matching 7 bases. The material sequenced was blood. The chain's CDR3 is CASSQTPAGSYEQYF. In nucleotides, the CDR3 is TGTGCCAGCAGCCAAACGCCAGCGGGATCCTACGAGCAGTACTTC.